What follows describes a single TCR beta chain. As yet, its antigen is unknown. The source of the sample is a study of cytomegalovirus exposure and HLA in healthy donors. The CDR3 extends over 14 amino acids. CDR1 MNHEY and CDR2 SVGAGI come from the germline V gene. Trimming took 2 bases from V and 5 from J, leaving 12 bases between them. Study-wide points: A likely sequencing artifact accounted for one observed cluster of highly shared sequence variants.

PCR amplification relied on 60 Vbeta primers (plus 13 Jbeta primers). Repertoires were generated with immunoSEQ multiplex PCR, while TCRdb's copy carries only in-frame clones and drops some. This sample has about 190,000 clones, with around 67% found just once. This receptor was taken from a woman aged 25-40 years in good health and CMV-seropositive. The chain carries TRBV6-5 and TRBJ2-5; D may be TRBD2 (6 bases). The sequencing sample was made of PBMCs. CDR3: CASSYGGRSETQYF. The DNA for the CDR3 is TGTGCCAGCAGTTACGGAGGGAGATCGGAGACCCAGTACTTC.